The 9 T cell receptor beta chains below come from one sample, sequenced in a study of PD-1 blockade in classical Hodgkin lymphoma. Repertoires were generated with immunoSEQ multiplex PCR, while TCRdb's copy carries only in-frame clones and drops some. The sample includes tens of thousands of clones, roughly 89% of them seen just once. No patient escaped relapse after autologous stem cell transplantation, and brentuximab vedotin exposure varied. The sequencing here drew on peripheral blood mononuclear cells (PBMCs), taken before the second cycle of nivolumab. Every receptor here comes from a human donor with classical Hodgkin lymphoma.

The chain links TRBV4-1 to TRBJ2-6; the D is unclear. This CDR3 contains 18 residues. V gave up 0 bases and J gave up 0 bases, with 12 bases separating them. The germline V gene has CDR1 MGHRA and CDR2 YSYEKL. CDR3: CASSQERPQTSGANVLTF. In nucleotides, the CDR3 is TGCGCCAGCAGCCAAGAGCGTCCACAAACCTCTGGGGCCAACGTCCTGACTTTC.

The sample holds one count of this clone. The rearrangement joins TRBV30 to TRBJ1-5; D remains unclear. V lost 1 base to trimming and J lost 4 bases, with 14 bases between them. The CDR3 is made up of 15 amino acids. Germline values: CDR1 GTSNPN, CDR2 SVGIG (reference sequence). The CDR3 loop reads CAWSDGSSRNQPQHF. DNA of the CDR3: TGTGCCTGGAGTGACGGGAGTAGTAGGAATCAGCCCCAGCATTTT.

The genes are TRBV28 and TRBJ2-5; no firm D call. TRBJ2-7 explains the end of the DNA better; the J call may be wrong. The germline CDR1 and CDR2 sequences are MDHEN and SYDVKM. The CDR3 sequence is 14 residues long. The DNA for the CDR3 is TGTGCCAGCAGTTTTGGTGGCGGACGGTACGAGCAGTACTTC. Translating gives CASSFGGGRYEQYF.

V gene TRBV6-1 combines with J gene TRBJ2-7; 7 positions match TRBD2. CDR1 and CDR2 from the germline V gene are MNHNS and SASEGT. Unmatched junction bases numbered 4, after V lost 8 bases and J lost 3 bases. The CDR3 is 12 amino acids. CDR3 DNA sequence: TGTGCCAGCGGGACTAACGACTACGAGCAGTACTTC. Its translation: CASGTNDYEQYF.

V is TRBV27 and J is TRBJ2-7, with 8 bases lining up with TRBD1. The CDR3 extends over 12 amino acids. Unmatched junction bases numbered 2, after V lost 4 bases and J lost 6 bases. In germline, CDR1 is MNHEY, CDR2 SMNVEV (reference sequence). In nucleotides, the CDR3 is TGTGCCAGCAGTTCCAGGGGGCTCGAGCAGTACTTC. Its translation is CASSSRGLEQYF.

The V gene is TRBV7-7, the J gene TRBJ2-5; D not resolved. The CDR3 runs to 17 residues. Germline lookup yields CDR1 SSHAT and CDR2 FNYEAQ (reference sequence). Trimming took off 5 bases at V and 5 bases at J, with 24 bases between the two ends. DNA for the CDR3: TGTGCCAGCAGCCCCGGACGAGAATGCCCCCTCTGGGAGACCCAGTACTTC. Translated, it gives CASSPGRECPLWETQYF.

V usage is TRBV10-2 and J usage is TRBJ2-5, with 7 positions matching TRBD1. CDR1 and CDR2 (germline): WSHSY, SAAADI. V dropped 6 bases and J dropped 4; count of bases not matched to a gene: 8. This CDR3 comprises 14 residues. The CDR3 spells CASSPGQPLETQYF. CDR3 nucleotides: TGCGCCAGCAGCCCGGGACAGCCTTTAGAGACCCAGTACTTC.

The genes are TRBV19 and TRBJ2-1; perhaps TRBD1 as D (6 bases). This CDR3 comprises 17 residues. CDR1 is LNHDA and CDR2 is SQIVND in the germline V gene (reference sequence). V was shortened by 0 bases and J by 3 bases, with 15 bases between the two germline ends. In DNA form, the CDR3 reads TGTGCCAGTAGTATAGATCAGGGGCACAGTTACTACAATGAGCAGTTCTTC. This translates into CASSIDQGHSYYNEQFF.

The chain uses TRBV9 and TRBJ2-2; the match to TRBD2 covers 8 bases. The CDR3 is 14 amino acids. CDR1 is SGDLS, CDR2 YYNGEE, per germline. Trimming removed 1 base from V and 7 bases from J; junction bases left unmatched: 3. The CDR3 loop reads CASSVKLADGELFF. CDR3 nucleotides: TGTGCCAGCAGCGTAAAACTAGCGGACGGGGAGCTGTTTTTT.